Detailed here is one T cell receptor (beta chain). The V and J ends lost 5 bases and 4 bases respectively, with 10 bases between them. The CDR3 runs to 12 residues. The germline V gene has CDR1 GTSNPN and CDR2 SVGIG (reference sequence). These data belong to a study of blood T cell repertoires in COVID-19. In the study overall: The United States, Italy and Spain supplied acute and convalescent COVID-19 samples. T cells, B-cell-depleted T cells, or PBMCs supplied cDNA or gDNA.

Original processing notes: Amplifying reference gene primers gave estimates of nucleated cell counts. Assay used: immunoSEQ multiplex PCR; TCRdb lists only in-frame clones, some missing. V, J and clone size are taken as reported in that table, and D and trimming were inferred from the DNA itself. The sample consists of about 190,000 clones, around 88% of them appearing once. This TCR was sampled from a woman aged 30 to 39 with acute or convalescent COVID-19. The specimen sequenced was peripheral blood. J is TRBJ2-3 and V is TRBV30; TRBD2 is a possible D gene (6 bases). The CDR3 loop is CAWGRGSDTQYF. CDR3 nucleotide sequence: TGTGCCTGGGGGCGGGGTTCAGATACGCAGTATTTT.